A single sample gave rise to the 4 T cell receptor beta chains below, sequenced in a study of blood T cell repertoires in COVID-19 (dated by TCRdb to about 2020). Libraries were made using the immunoSEQ multiplex PCR assay. In its TCRdb copy, this immuneACCESS table keeps in-frame sequences only and misses some clones. Where compared with another copy, unresolved V genes explain less than half of these, and the others have no known cause. Here the sample has 300,000 to 350,000 clones; more than 75% occur a single time. The top ten constitute about 6% of the sample. The sample was peripheral blood. All receptors come from a woman between 45 and 60 years old with COVID-19, enrolled during active disease.

This clone was detected only a few times. V gene TRBV5-5 combines with J gene TRBJ2-2; TRBD1 aligns across 10 bases. The V segment lost 1 base and the J segment 4 bases; nucleotides outside the gene matches: 4. The CDR3 has 16 amino acids. The germline gives CDR1 SGHKS, CDR2 YYEKEE (reference sequence). The chain's CDR3 is CASSLPGTGVTGELFF. The CDR3 DNA follows: TGTGCCAGCAGCTTGCCCGGGACAGGGGTCACCGGGGAGCTGTTTTTT.

The J gene is TRBJ2-1, the V gene TRBV5-1; D gene ambiguous. The CDR3 runs to 12 residues. CDR1 is SGHRS and CDR2 is YFSETQ in the germline V gene. Trimming took off 0 bases at V and 10 bases at J, with 8 bases between the two ends. CDR3 DNA: TGCGCCAGCAGCTTGGAGCAAAGCGAGCAGTTCTTC. Translated, it gives CASSLEQSEQFF.

The chain joins TRBV6-5 to TRBJ2-1; 8 bases are shared with TRBD1. V was pared by 6 bases and J by 0 bases, with 4 bases of the junction left unmatched. The CDR3 covers 15 residues. Germline V gene sequence: CDR1 MNHEY, CDR2 SVGAGI. The DNA of the CDR3 is TGTGCCAGCAGGAGACAGGGGAGCTCCTACAATGAGCAGTTCTTC. Encoded protein: CASRRQGSSYNEQFF.

The rearrangement uses TRBV5-6 and TRBJ2-2; 7 bases are shared with TRBD2. Per the germline V gene, CDR1 is SGHDT and CDR2 is YYEEEE. This CDR3 contains 15 residues. Trimming at V came to 0 bases and at J to 7 bases, leaving 6 bases not matched to a gene. CDR3 bases: TGTGCCAGCAGCTTGGGAACTAGCGTCAGCGGGGAGCTGTTTTTT. It specifies CASSLGTSVSGELFF.